What follows are 24 T cell receptor beta chains derived from one specimen sequenced in a study of control samples from healthy donors and cancer patients. TCRdb's table, derived via immunoSEQ multiplex PCR, lists solely in-frame clones and lacks some. The sample lists about 160,000 clones; about 87% were seen once. Material: blood. The receptors originated from a man aged 25-40 years in good health.

This chain connects TRBV20-1 to TRBJ1-2; D possibly corresponds to TRBD1 (5 bases). Germline assignment: CDR1 DFQATT and CDR2 SNEGSKA (reference sequence). Trimming took 6 bases from V and 3 from J, leaving 5 bases between them. The CDR3 has 10 residues. The CDR3 DNA sequence: TGCAGTGCGGGACACTATGGCTACACCTTC. Encoded protein: CSAGHYGYTF.

The rearrangement joins TRBV19 to TRBJ2-5, with D tentatively TRBD1 (6 bases). Germline CDR1 is LNHDA and CDR2 is SQIVND (reference sequence). V lost 4 bases to trimming and J lost 1 base, with 13 bases between them. This CDR3 contains 15 residues. The chain's CDR3 is CASSTLRTAQETQYF. For the CDR3, the DNA is TGTGCCAGTAGTACCCTAAGGACAGCCCAAGAGACCCAGTACTTC.

CDR3 DNA sequence: TGTGCCAGCAGCCAGGCGGGGGGTGCGACAGATACGCAGTATTTT. This encodes CASSQAGGATDTQYF. The chain is built from TRBV3-1 (or the pseudogene TRBV3-2) and TRBJ2-3; 8 positions agree with TRBD2. Germline CDR1 LGHDT, CDR2 YNNKEL (reference sequence). The length of the CDR3 is 15 residues. After removal of 3 bases from V and 3 bases from J, the junction contained 5 bases not matched to a gene.

This clone appeared once. The genes are TRBV5-1 and TRBJ2-6, with D possibly being TRBD1 or TRBD2 (5 bases each). Germline CDR1 and CDR2: SGHRS and YFSETQ. This CDR3 has 17 amino acids. With 2 bases removed from V and 4 bases from J, the gap between germline ends came to 16 bases. Written as DNA, the CDR3 is TGCGCCAGCAGCTTACGGGAAGGGGTGGACGGGGCCAACGTCCTGACTTTC. Translation: CASSLREGVDGANVLTF.

This clone is classed as medium-sized. This chain uses TRBV13 with TRBJ1-5; no definite D call. V gave up 6 bases and J gave up 0 bases, with 6 bases separating them. CDR1 and CDR2 (germline): PRHDT, FYEKMQ (reference sequence). The CDR3 has 13 amino acids. In DNA, the CDR3 is TGTGCCAGCAGTTCACATAGCAATCAGCCCCAGCATTTT. This codes for CASSSHSNQPQHF.

CDR3 sequence (DNA): TGTGCCAGCAGTTTTGAAGGAAGGAAAGCTTTCTTT. Translating it yields CASSFEGRKAFF. This chain uses TRBV27 with TRBJ1-1; D unclear. Germline CDR1 reads MNHEY; CDR2 reads SMNVEV (reference sequence). This CDR3 spans 12 amino acids. V lost 3 bases and J lost 9, with 11 bases in between.

The table lists this clone with a few counts. The chain carries TRBV12-5 and TRBJ1-1, with a tentative D call TRBD1 (5 bases). CDR3 length equals 13 residues. V lost 1 base to trimming and J lost 10 bases, with 13 bases between them. Germline lookup yields CDR1 LGHNT and CDR2 FRNRAP. This chain's CDR3 is CASGLEGPRGAFF. CDR3 coding DNA: TGTGCTAGTGGTTTGGAGGGACCTAGGGGAGCTTTCTTT.

This chain connects TRBV5-1 to TRBJ2-7; D gene ambiguous. The germline V and J ends were trimmed by 4 bases and 2 bases, with 10 bases remaining between them. CDR1 and CDR2 (germline): SGHRS, YFSETQ. CDR3 size: 13 residues. In DNA, the CDR3 is TGCGCCAGCAGCGCAGCGCCTACCTACGAGCAGTACTTC. It translates to CASSAAPTYEQYF.

The chain recombines TRBV5-4 with TRBJ1-5; D gene unclear. The V gene lost 2 bases and the J gene lost 3 bases, with 9 bases spanning the gap. Germline lookup yields CDR1 SGHNT and CDR2 YYREEE (reference sequence). This CDR3 is built from 14 residues. The DNA for the CDR3 is TGTGCCAGCAGCTTTGGAGGGTACAATCAGCCCCAGCATTTT. Its translation: CASSFGGYNQPQHF.

The sample holds a few counts of this clone. The V call is TRBV7-9, the J call TRBJ1-1; TRBD1 is a possible D gene (6 bases). CDR3 length: 17 residues. Trimming cost V 5 bases and J 5 bases, with 24 bases left between them. Germline V gene sequence: CDR1 SEHNR, CDR2 FQNEAQ (reference sequence). CDR3 sequence reads: CASSPIGGASRMTEAFF. The DNA of the CDR3 is TGTGCCAGCAGCCCTATCGGGGGGGCGAGTCGGATGACTGAAGCTTTCTTT.

V gene TRBV10-3 combines with J gene TRBJ1-4; D remains ambiguous. V shed 2 bases and J shed 8 bases, with 12 bases lying between them. Germline V gives CDR1 ENHRY, CDR2 SYGVKD. CDR3 length: 14 amino acids. The CDR3 nucleotides read TGTGCCATCAGTGAGATCCAAAACTCCGAAAAACTGTTTTTT. As protein: CAISEIQNSEKLFF.

This chain uses TRBV19 with TRBJ2-1; no clear D gene. Trimming stripped 5 bases from V and 4 bases from J, with 15 bases between. The CDR3 runs to 15 residues. CDR1 and CDR2 (germline): LNHDA, SQIVND (reference sequence). The CDR3 spells CASSVGPAFYNEQFF. The CDR3 region has the DNA TGTGCCAGTAGTGTGGGCCCCGCCTTTTACAATGAGCAGTTCTTC.

The genes are TRBV14 and TRBJ2-2, with D uncertain. Trimming left V 2 bases short and J 7 bases short, with 5 bases between. There are 12 residues in the CDR3. Per the germline V gene, CDR1 is SGHDN and CDR2 is FVKESK. In nucleotides, the CDR3 is TGTGCCAGCAGCCAAATGATCGGGGAGCTGTTTTTT. Its protein product is CASSQMIGELFF.

The chain has TRBV19 and TRBJ2-1; 7 bases align to TRBD2. The V gene's germline CDR1 is LNHDA and CDR2 SQIVND (reference sequence). This CDR3 is built from 17 residues. J lost 0 bases, V lost 4 bases, and 9 bases had no gene match. The CDR3, as DNA: TGTGCCAGTAGTACACAGCGGGGATCGAGCTCCTACAATGAGCAGTTCTTC. It is translated as CASSTQRGSSSYNEQFF.

The genes are TRBV21-1 and TRBJ1-1. TRBV21-1 is a pseudogene segment. This CDR3 region has 16 residues. CDR3 DNA sequence: TGTGCCAGCAGCAAAGCCGGCCGCGCGATGAACACTGAAGCTTTCTTT. This sequence encodes CASSKAGRAMNTEAFF.

A single count supports this clone. The junction departs from the called germline gene at one end, perhaps through a read error. This chain uses TRBV6-5 with TRBJ1-2; tentatively, D is TRBD1 (5 bases). Germline lookup yields CDR1 MNHEY and CDR2 SVGAGI. The CDR3 runs to 13 residues. The CDR3 DNA reads TGTGCCAGCAGTGACTCCAGGGTGAGCGGCTACACCTTC. This translates into CASSDSRVSGYTF.

This clone was found once. The chain couples TRBV29-1 to TRBJ1-2, with unresolved D. The germline V gene has CDR1 SQVTM and CDR2 ANQGSEA. V lost 8 bases and J 7 bases, leaving 11 bases between the germline ends. This CDR3 is built from 10 residues. This chain's CDR3 is CSTRYPGYTF. CDR3 bases: TGCAGCACAAGATACCCTGGCTACACCTTC.

V is TRBV15 and J is TRBJ2-7; 8 bases are shared with TRBD2. Trimming removed 0 bases from V and 5 bases from J; junction bases left unmatched: 6. CDR1 LNHNV and CDR2 YYDKDF come from the germline V gene (reference sequence). This CDR3 has 15 amino acids. The CDR3 nucleotides read TGTGCCACCAGCAGAGATCCCGGGGGGGCCGACGAGCAGTACTTC. It specifies CATSRDPGGADEQYF.

This sequence joins TRBV7-9 and TRBJ2-5, with 11 bases that match TRBD2. CDR1 and CDR2 from the germline V gene are SEHNR and FQNEAQ (reference sequence). V was clipped by 6 bases and J by 5 bases; unmatched bases: 11. CDR3 length equals 16 residues. The CDR3 here is CASRGTSGGSRETQYF. The CDR3 coding sequence is TGTGCCAGCAGGGGCACTAGCGGGGGTTCACGGGAGACCCAGTACTTC.

The V and J genes are TRBV6-5 and TRBJ2-7, with a tentative D call TRBD1 (6 bases). The CDR3 is 15 residues long. V lost 0 bases and J 1 base, leaving 10 bases between the germline ends. Germline CDR1 reads MNHEY; CDR2 reads SVGAGI. The CDR3 DNA sequence: TGTGCCAGCAGTTACTCGAGGCAGGGGTCCTACGAGCAGTACTTC. Translating gives CASSYSRQGSYEQYF.

The chain joins TRBV28 to TRBJ1-5; 9 bases are a match to TRBD1. V trimming: 5 bases; J trimming: 6 bases; junction bases outside the gene matches: 11. The germline V gene has CDR1 MDHEN and CDR2 SYDVKM. The CDR3 consists of 16 residues. CDR3 amino acids: CASSLPPTGGGQPQHF. CDR3 nucleotides: TGTGCCAGCAGTCTCCCCCCTACAGGGGGCGGTCAGCCCCAGCATTTT.

The chain has TRBV6-6 and TRBJ2-7; 7 bases agree with TRBD2. This CDR3 has 13 residues. Germline CDR1 is MNHNY and CDR2 is SVGAGI (reference sequence). Losses at the gene ends were 7 bases for V and 3 bases for J; bases not matched to a gene: 6. As DNA, the CDR3 is TGTGCCAGCAATAACGGGGGGATCTACGAGCAGTACTTC. This encodes CASNNGGIYEQYF.

The gene calls are TRBV7-3 and TRBJ2-7; the D is unclear. Per the germline V gene, CDR1 is SGHTA and CDR2 is FQGTGA. V lost 6 bases and J lost 5, with 20 bases in between. The CDR3 runs to 15 residues. Here the CDR3 DNA reads TGTGCCAGCAGTAATCACGACGGCCGGCAGGACGAGCAGTACTTC. Translated, it gives CASSNHDGRQDEQYF. The full variable domain, with the rest looked up from reference TRBV7-3 and TRBJ2-7, is GAGVSQTPSNKVTEKGKYVELRCDPISGHTALYWYRQSLGQGPEFLIYFQGTGAADDSGLPNDRFFAVRPEGSVSTLKIQRTERGDSAVYLCASSNHDGRQDEQYFGPGTRLTVT.

The chain couples TRBV11-2 to TRBJ2-7; 8 bases line up with TRBD1. There are 14 residues in the CDR3. In germline, CDR1 is SGHAT, CDR2 FQNNGV. After removal of 4 bases from V and 5 bases from J, the junction contained 7 bases not matched to a gene. CDR3 DNA: TGTGCCAGCAGCTGGTGGACAGGGAAGGACGAGCAGTACTTC. Amino acid sequence: CASSWWTGKDEQYF.